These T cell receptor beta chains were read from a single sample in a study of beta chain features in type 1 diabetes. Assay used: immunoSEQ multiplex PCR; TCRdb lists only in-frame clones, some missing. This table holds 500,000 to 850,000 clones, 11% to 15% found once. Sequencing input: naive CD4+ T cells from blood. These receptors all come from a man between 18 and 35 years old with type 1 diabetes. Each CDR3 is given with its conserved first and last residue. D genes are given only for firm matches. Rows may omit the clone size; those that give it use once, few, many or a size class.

cdr3_nt: TGTGCCAGCAGGGCCCTAGCGGGAGGCCTCCTCTCTGGGGCCAACGTCCTGACTTTC
cdr3_aa: CASRALAGGLLSGANVLTF
clone_size: few
v_call: TRBV2
d_call: TRBD2
j_call: TRBJ2-6

cdr3_nt: TGTGCCAGCAGGCAATCTAGGAACACTGAAGCTTTCTTT
cdr3_aa: CASRQSRNTEAFF
clone_size: NA
v_call: TRBV6-5
d_call: NA
j_call: TRBJ1-1

cdr3_nt: TGCGCCAGCAGCTTTATTCCCACGGACACTGAAGCTTTCTTT
cdr3_aa: CASSFIPTDTEAFF
clone_size: NA
v_call: TRBV5-1
d_call: NA
j_call: TRBJ1-1

cdr3_nt: TGTGCCAGCAGTGCAGGGGACAGGGGGAGCTCCTACGAGCAGTACTTC
cdr3_aa: CASSAGDRGSSYEQYF
clone_size: few
v_call: TRBV25-1
d_call: TRBD1
j_call: TRBJ2-7

cdr3_nt: TGTGCCACCCATATGAGGGATAATTCACCCCTCCACTTT
cdr3_aa: CATHMRDNSPLHF
clone_size: NA
v_call: TRBV28
d_call: NA
j_call: TRBJ1-6

cdr3_nt: TGTGCCAGCAGCCGCCTGGAGAACACTGAAGCTTTCTTT
cdr3_aa: CASSRLENTEAFF
clone_size: few
v_call: TRBV4-2
d_call: NA
j_call: TRBJ1-1

cdr3_nt: TGCGCCAGCAGCTTGGGTGAGGTGGACACTGAAGCTTTCTTT
cdr3_aa: CASSLGEVDTEAFF
clone_size: few
v_call: TRBV5-1
d_call: NA
j_call: TRBJ1-1

cdr3_nt: TGTGCCAGCAGCTTACAGGGACCCTACGAGCAGTACTTC
cdr3_aa: CASSLQGPYEQYF
clone_size: few
v_call: TRBV7-2
d_call: NA
j_call: TRBJ2-7

cdr3_nt: TGTGCCACCAGCAGAGATGGAGATCAGCCCCAGCATTTT
cdr3_aa: CATSRDGDQPQHF
clone_size: few
v_call: TRBV15
d_call: NA
j_call: TRBJ1-5

cdr3_nt: TGCAGCGCATGGACAGGATCGGACTATGGCTACACCTTC
cdr3_aa: CSAWTGSDYGYTF
clone_size: NA
v_call: TRBV29-1
d_call: TRBD1
j_call: TRBJ1-2

cdr3_nt: TGCAGCGTCCGAAGGGGCACAGATACGCAGTATTTT
cdr3_aa: CSVRRGTDTQYF
clone_size: few
v_call: TRBV29-1
d_call: NA
j_call: TRBJ2-3

cdr3_nt: TGTGCCAGCAGCTTACAGGGGACCCACACAGATACGCAGTATTTT
cdr3_aa: CASSLQGTHTDTQYF
clone_size: NA
v_call: TRBV5-4
d_call: TRBD1
j_call: TRBJ2-3

cdr3_nt: TGTGCCAGCAGTTACTCAGGGTACCAAGAGACCCAGTACTTC
cdr3_aa: CASSYSGYQETQYF
clone_size: few
v_call: TRBV6-5
d_call: NA
j_call: TRBJ2-5